This entry describes one T cell receptor (beta chain). The antigen remains undetermined. Germline is not matched at one junction end, which may reflect a read error. These data originate in a study of beta chain features in type 1 diabetes. Study overall: Age, gender and cell yields were alike across patients and healthy donors.

Notes on the study in general: There was a moderate but significant shortening of TCRB CDR3s in all four CD4+ subsets of Type 1 diabetes patients.

Markers CD45RO/CCR7/CD25/CD127/CD95/CD27 served to sort CD4+ naive, central memory, regulatory and stem cell-like memory cells. Without exception, sorted populations had purity beyond 95%. Expressed TCRB transcripts were sequenced because the isolated RNA had all been reverse transcribed beforehand. Deep immunoSEQ sequencing covered naive, central memory and regulatory T cell samples. Some clones are missing from TCRdb's copy, which holds only in-frame ones; the method was immunoSEQ multiplex PCR. The profile shows some 120,000 clones, 15% to 20% of them singletons. The CDR3 spans 13 residues. The germline gives CDR1 SSHAT, CDR2 FNYEAQ (reference sequence).

The chain uses TRBV7-7 and TRBJ2-5, with D perhaps TRBD1 (6 bases). Sequencing was performed on central memory CD4+ T cells from blood. This TCR was sampled from a man between 18 and 35 years old with type 1 diabetes. The CDR3 coding sequence is TGTGCTAGCAGCTTCTCACAGGGAGAGACCCAGTACTTC. Its translation is CASSFSQGETQYF. Filled out from reference TRBV7-7 and TRBJ2-5, the complete variable domain reads GAGVSQSPRYKVTKRGQDVTLRCDPISSHATLYWYQQALGQGPEFLTYFNYEAQPDKSGLPSDRFSAERPEGSISTLTIQRTEQRDSAMYRCASSFSQGETQYFGPGTRLLVL.